A selection of T cell receptor beta chains follows, all from one sample in a study of beta chain features in type 1 diabetes. The table came from immunoSEQ multiplex PCR; TCRdb's copy has only in-frame clones and leaves some out. The sample yields 250,000 to 400,000 clones, around 15% seen once. The specimen sequenced was central memory CD4+ T cells from blood. These receptors all stem from a young man in good health. The conserved cysteine and the conserved F or W are not part of the CDR3 here. Some rows mark clone size as missing; the rest say once, few, many or name a class of expanded clone.

J: TRBJ1-1; size: few; V: TRBV10-3; CDR3: ATRDGGNTEAF
J: TRBJ2-1; size: many; V: TRBV11-2; CDR3: ASSLTYNEQF
J: TRBJ2-3; size: .; V: TRBV6-5; CDR3: ASRQGALSDTQY
J: TRBJ1-2; size: .; V: TRBV7-8; CDR3: ASSAGGQGALGGYT
J: TRBJ2-5; size: many; V: TRBV12-5; CDR3: ASGLLTAGGETQY
J: TRBJ1-2; size: once; V: TRBV6-6; CDR3: ASPPTSGYAYGYT
J: TRBJ2-1; size: few; V: TRBV30; CDR3: AWTLAGKGF
J: TRBJ2-3; size: .; V: TRBV4-1; CDR3: ASRLAGGDTQY
J: TRBJ2-3; size: .; V: TRBV12-5; CDR3: ASGSVADTQY
J: TRBJ2-2; size: .; V: TRBV29-1; CDR3: SARTSGYTGELF
J: TRBJ1-1; size: .; V: TRBV7-9; CDR3: ASSSWQNTEAF
J: TRBJ2-5; size: many; V: TRBV4-1; CDR3: ASRLRVSRETQY
J: TRBJ2-5; size: many; V: TRBV29-1; CDR3: SVQTLAAFGETQY